This TCR beta chain is drawn from a study of regulatory T cells in long-lasting Graves disease. For TCR beta, libraries came from iRepertoire HTBI primers and Arm-PCR of CDR3 regions. A single record per CDR3 protein comes from TCRdb applying MiXCR to the multiplex PCR reads. The sample holds hundreds of thousands of distinct CDR3 sequences, 22% seen once. In this sample, this clonotype turned up a few times. The antigen remains unidentified. Noted time point: persistent/refractory GD, antithyroid drugs over 5 years with positive TRAb. With RNA extracted from PBMCs as input, the TCR library was made. The authors diagnosed Graves' disease using American Thyroid Association guidelines. Germline loops: CDR1 SGHRS, CDR2 YFSETQ. Trimming removed 0 bases at V and 0 bases at J, with 18 bases between. The CDR3 is made up of 18 amino acids. Study outcomes and limitations: Study was limited to peripheral blood, excluding thyroid tissue.

The material sequenced was peripheral blood mononuclear cells (PBMCs), taken when the disease was refractory, from a patient treated with antithyroid drugs. The source of this sequence is a female donor with Graves disease. V is TRBV5-1 and J is TRBJ2-5; tentatively, D is TRBD1 (6 bases). CDR3 in amino acids: CASSLEQGQVLYQETQYF. The CDR3 coding sequence is TGCGCCAGCAGCTTGGAACAGGGCCAAGTACTGTACCAAGAGACCCAGTACTTC.